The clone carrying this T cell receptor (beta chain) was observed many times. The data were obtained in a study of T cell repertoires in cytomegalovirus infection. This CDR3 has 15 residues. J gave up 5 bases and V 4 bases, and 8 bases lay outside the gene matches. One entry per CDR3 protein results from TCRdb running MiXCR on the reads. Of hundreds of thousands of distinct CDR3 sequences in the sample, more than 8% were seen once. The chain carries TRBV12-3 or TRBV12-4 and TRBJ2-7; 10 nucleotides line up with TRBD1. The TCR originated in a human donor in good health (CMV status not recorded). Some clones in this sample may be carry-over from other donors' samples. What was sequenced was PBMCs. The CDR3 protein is CASSSRDRGSHEQYF. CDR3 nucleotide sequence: TGTGCCAGCAGTTCTCGGGACAGGGGAAGCCACGAGCAGTACTTC.